This T cell receptor beta chain was documented in a study of tissue T cells after allogeneic stem cell transplantation. Autopsy tissues included GI tract, liver, skin and lymphoid organs. The method was immunoSEQ multiplex PCR; TCRdb's version includes in-frame clones alone and lacks a portion of them. The sample carries 9,800 or so clones, 65% to 70% recorded once. The input for sequencing was tissue from the stomach, taken at autopsy. The sequence came from a male donor aged 60 or over with lung cancer.

The CDR3 DNA follows: TGTGCCTTCGCATCTGGGGACCAAGAGACCCAGTACTTC. Encoded protein: CAFASGDQETQYF. This chain links TRBV25-1 with TRBJ2-5; no clear D gene. Trimming pared 11 bases from V and 0 bases from J, leaving 13 bases between. Germline loops: CDR1 MGHDK, CDR2 SYGVNS. The CDR3 loop spans 13 amino acids.